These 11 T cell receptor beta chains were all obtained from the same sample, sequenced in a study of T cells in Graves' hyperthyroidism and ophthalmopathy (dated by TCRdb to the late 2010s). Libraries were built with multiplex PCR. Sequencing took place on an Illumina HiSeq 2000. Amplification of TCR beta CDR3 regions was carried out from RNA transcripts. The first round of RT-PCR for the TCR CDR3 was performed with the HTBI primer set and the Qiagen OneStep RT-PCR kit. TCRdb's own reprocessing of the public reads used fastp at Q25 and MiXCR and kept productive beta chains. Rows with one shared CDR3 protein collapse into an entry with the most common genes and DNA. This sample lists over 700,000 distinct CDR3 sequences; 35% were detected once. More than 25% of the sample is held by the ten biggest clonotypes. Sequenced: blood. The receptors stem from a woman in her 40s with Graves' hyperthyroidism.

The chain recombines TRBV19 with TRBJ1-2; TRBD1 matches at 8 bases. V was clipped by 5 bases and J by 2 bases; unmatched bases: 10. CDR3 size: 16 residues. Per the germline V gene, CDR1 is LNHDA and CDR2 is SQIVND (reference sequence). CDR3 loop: CASSSRGRNGNYGYTF. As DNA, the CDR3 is TGTGCCAGTAGTTCCAGGGGGCGCAACGGAAACTATGGCTACACCTTC.

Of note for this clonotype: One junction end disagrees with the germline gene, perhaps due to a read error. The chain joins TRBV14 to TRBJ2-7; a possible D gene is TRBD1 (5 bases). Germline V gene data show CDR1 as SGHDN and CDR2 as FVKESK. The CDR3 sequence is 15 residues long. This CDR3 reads CASSHQQGALDEQSF. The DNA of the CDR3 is TGTGCCAGCAGCCACCAGCAGGGCGCCCTAGACGAGCAGTCCTTC.

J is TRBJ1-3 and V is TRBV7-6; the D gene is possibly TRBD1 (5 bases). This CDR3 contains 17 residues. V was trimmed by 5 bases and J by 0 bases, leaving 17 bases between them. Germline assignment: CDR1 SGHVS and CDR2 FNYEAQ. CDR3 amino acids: CASSRLRDQSSGNTIYF. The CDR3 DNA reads TGTGCCAGCAGCCGACTCAGGGACCAAAGCTCTGGAAACACCATATATTTT.

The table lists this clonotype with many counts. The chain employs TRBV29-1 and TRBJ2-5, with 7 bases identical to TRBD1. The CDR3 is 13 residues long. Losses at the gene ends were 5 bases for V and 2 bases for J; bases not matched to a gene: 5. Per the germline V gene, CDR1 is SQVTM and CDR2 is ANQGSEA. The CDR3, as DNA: TGCAGCGTTCGACAGACAGGGCAAGAGACCCAGTACTTC. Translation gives CSVRQTGQETQYF.

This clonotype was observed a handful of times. Here the CDR3 reads CSVEGRGRTGELFF. The CDR3 DNA sequence: TGCAGCGTTGAAGGTCGCGGGAGAACCGGGGAGCTGTTTTTT. The rearrangement links TRBV29-1 to TRBJ2-2; 7 bases agree with TRBD2. This CDR3 is 14 amino acids long. Losses at the gene ends were 1 base for V and 5 bases for J; bases not matched to a gene: 4. Germline loops: CDR1 SQVTM, CDR2 ANQGSEA.

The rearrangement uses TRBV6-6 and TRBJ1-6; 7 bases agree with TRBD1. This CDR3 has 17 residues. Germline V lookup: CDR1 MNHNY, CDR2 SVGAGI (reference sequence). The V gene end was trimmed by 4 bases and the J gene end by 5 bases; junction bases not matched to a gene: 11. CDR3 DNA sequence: TGTGCCAGCAGTTTAACGCAAAGGGGGCGTGATAATTCACCCCTCCACTTT. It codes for CASSLTQRGRDNSPLHF.

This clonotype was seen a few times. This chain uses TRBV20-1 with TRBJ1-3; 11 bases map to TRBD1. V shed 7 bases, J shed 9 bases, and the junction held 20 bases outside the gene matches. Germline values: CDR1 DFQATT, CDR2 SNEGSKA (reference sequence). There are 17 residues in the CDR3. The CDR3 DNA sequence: TGCAGTGTTGGTGGACAGGGGGCGGTGTTTGGTGGGAGCACCATATATTTT. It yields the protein CSVGGQGAVFGGSTIYF.

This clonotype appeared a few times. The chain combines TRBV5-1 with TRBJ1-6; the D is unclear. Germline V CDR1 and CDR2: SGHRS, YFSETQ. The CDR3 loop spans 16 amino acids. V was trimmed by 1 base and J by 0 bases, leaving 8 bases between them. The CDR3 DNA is TGCGCCAGCAGCTTGTTGGGAAGCTCCTATAATTCACCCCTCCACTTT. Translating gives CASSLLGSSYNSPLHF.

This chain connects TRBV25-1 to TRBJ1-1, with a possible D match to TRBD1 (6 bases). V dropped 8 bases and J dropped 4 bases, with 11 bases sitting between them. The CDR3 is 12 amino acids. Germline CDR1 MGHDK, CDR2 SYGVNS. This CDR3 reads CASGGPSTEAFF. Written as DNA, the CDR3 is TGTGCCAGCGGGGGGCCGTCCACTGAAGCTTTCTTT.

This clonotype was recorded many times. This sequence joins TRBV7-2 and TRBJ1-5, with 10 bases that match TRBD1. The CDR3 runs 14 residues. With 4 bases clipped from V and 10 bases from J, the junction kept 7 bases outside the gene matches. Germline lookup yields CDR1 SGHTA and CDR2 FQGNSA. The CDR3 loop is CASSSGTGDIPQHF. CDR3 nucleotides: TGTGCCAGCAGCTCCGGGACAGGGGACATTCCCCAGCATTTT.

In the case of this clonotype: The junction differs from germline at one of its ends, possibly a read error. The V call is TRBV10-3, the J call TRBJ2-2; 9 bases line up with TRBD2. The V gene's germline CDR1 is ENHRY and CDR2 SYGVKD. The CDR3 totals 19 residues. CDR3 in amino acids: CASSDPKREALWGTGELFF. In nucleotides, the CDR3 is TGTGCCAGCAGTGACCCCAAGCGGGAGGCCCTTTGGGGCACCGGGGAGCTGTTTTTT.